The clone carrying this TCR beta chain was observed a handful of times. Antigen: not known. The data were obtained in a study of T-cell memory formation after mild COVID-19. Background on the study: Largely donor-specific TCR clusters were found. General study findings and limits: Pre-infection memory showed some responding clones, and this suggested that cross-reactive memory joined. Unconfirmed was the SARS-CoV-2 specificity of second-wave clones that peaked on day 37.

V was trimmed by 8 bases and J by 2 bases, leaving 15 bases between them. The length of the CDR3 is 13 residues. CDR1 SQVTM and CDR2 ANQGSEA come from the germline V gene. TCRdb itself ran the 5' RACE reads through MiXCR, one entry per CDR3 protein. The sample lists almost 550,000 distinct CDR3 sequences; 20% were seen once. The source of this sequence is an adult woman who had mild COVID-19 (a few samples of this study predate the infection). Cell type and time point are not known. The V and J genes are TRBV29-1 and TRBJ2-5; the D gene is possibly TRBD1 (5 bases). Input material: PBMCs or a T cell subset sorted from them (not recorded which). The CDR3 loop reads CSYRRAGQETQYF. For the CDR3, the DNA is TGCAGCTATCGACGGGCAGGGCAAGAGACCCAGTACTTC.